The 31 T cell receptor beta chains given below trace back to one sample, sequenced in a study of T-cell memory formation after mild COVID-19. TCRdb processed the 5' RACE reads anew with MiXCR; each CDR3 protein has one entry. The sample carries tens of thousands of distinct CDR3 sequences, 25% to 30% recorded once. Sequencing was carried out using PBMCs or a T cell subset sorted from them (not recorded which). These receptors all stem from a man aged 18 to 30 who had mild COVID-19 (a few samples of this study predate the infection). Cell type and time point are not known.

The genes are TRBV7-9 and TRBJ2-5, with no clear D. The CDR3 totals 16 residues. Germline assignment: CDR1 SEHNR and CDR2 FQNEAQ (reference sequence). Trimming left V 6 bases short and J 1 base short, with 18 bases between. This CDR3 reads CASSMGGIKFQETQYF. The CDR3 DNA reads TGTGCCAGCAGTATGGGTGGAATTAAGTTCCAAGAGACCCAGTACTTC.

The chain uses TRBV12-3 or TRBV12-4 and TRBJ2-5; D might be TRBD2 (6 bases). CDR3 size: 13 residues. Trimming removed 6 bases from V and 5 bases from J, with 13 bases in between. CDR3 in DNA: TGTGCCAGCAGCCCGGGAGAGGACGAGACCCAGTACTTC. It is translated as CASSPGEDETQYF.

This clonotype turned up a few times. The V call is TRBV7-2, the J call TRBJ2-5, with TRBD2 as a possible D gene (5 bases). Germline lookup yields CDR1 SGHTA and CDR2 FQGNSA. Trimming pared 1 base from V and 0 bases from J, leaving 12 bases between. This CDR3 is 16 amino acids long. The CDR3 coding sequence is TGTGCCAGCAGCTTAGGGCGTTACGGGGACCAAGAGACCCAGTACTTC. Translated, it gives CASSLGRYGDQETQYF.

The chain recombines TRBV7-8 with TRBJ2-3; no firm D call. The V end was cut by 6 bases, the J end by 4 bases, with 8 bases between. The CDR3 consists of 12 residues. Germline loops: CDR1 SGHVS, CDR2 FQNEAQ. This CDR3 is CASSSGPDTQYF. CDR3 in DNA: TGTGCCAGCAGTTCCGGACCAGATACGCAGTATTTT.

The rearrangement uses TRBV4-1 and TRBJ2-1; maybe TRBD2 (6 bases). The CDR3 is made up of 15 amino acids. CDR1 and CDR2 from the germline V gene are MGHRA and YSYEKL. V lost 4 bases and J lost 8, with 18 bases in between. The CDR3 sequence is CASSPSGRGRDEQFF. CDR3 DNA sequence: TGCGCCAGCAGCCCCTCCGGGCGGGGCAGGGATGAGCAGTTCTTC.

This chain uses TRBV20-1 with TRBJ1-1; no reliable D call. Germline CDR1 and CDR2: DFQATT and SNEGSKA (reference sequence). The CDR3 loop spans 11 amino acids. The CDR3 here is CSVEQYTEAFF. CDR3 sequence (DNA): TGCAGCGTCGAACAGTACACTGAAGCTTTCTTT.

This clonotype was counted only a few times. The chain employs TRBV7-8 and TRBJ2-7, with D perhaps matching TRBD1 (6 bases). The CDR3 sequence is 11 residues long. Germline CDR1 SGHVS, CDR2 FQNEAQ. The V gene lost 2 bases and the J gene lost 12 bases, with 11 bases spanning the gap. The CDR3 loop reads CASSLSDRLYF. The CDR3 DNA reads TGTGCCAGCAGCTTATCTGACAGGCTGTACTTC.

The V and J genes are TRBV4-2 and TRBJ2-7; D remains ambiguous. The CDR3 is 13 amino acids. Deletions cut 0 bases from V and 4 bases from J, with 7 bases between. From germline, CDR1 is LGHNA and CDR2 YNFKEQ. CDR3 nucleotides: TGTGCCAGCAGCCAAGAGTGGGGTTACGAGCAGTACGTC. Amino acid sequence: CASSQEWGYEQYV.

This clonotype was counted only a few times. This sequence joins TRBV4-1 and TRBJ2-5, with D tentatively TRBD1 (6 bases). V was clipped by 0 bases and J by 2 bases, with 10 bases between them. In germline, CDR1 is MGHRA, CDR2 YSYEKL. This CDR3 region has 15 residues. The DNA for the CDR3 is TGCGCCAGCAGCCAAGATCTTGGACAGCAAGAGACCCAGTACTTC. Its protein product is CASSQDLGQQETQYF.

This clonotype was counted a few times. The rearrangement joins TRBV5-1 to TRBJ2-7; 7 bases are a match to TRBD2. The CDR3 is 15 residues long. Germline V gene sequence: CDR1 SGHRS, CDR2 YFSETQ. V lost 1 base, J lost 3 bases, and 7 bases stayed unmatched. The CDR3 sequence: CASSLWPSGIYEQYV. CDR3 nucleotide sequence: TGCGCCAGCAGCTTGTGGCCGAGCGGGATCTACGAGCAGTACGTC.

The rearrangement joins TRBV7-9 to TRBJ1-2, with 11 bases that match TRBD1. CDR1 is SEHNR and CDR2 is FQNEAQ in the germline V gene (reference sequence). The CDR3 sequence is 14 residues long. With 5 bases clipped from V and 4 bases from J, the junction kept 3 bases outside the gene matches. CDR3 amino acids: CASSRTGGVYGYTF. The CDR3 DNA follows: TGTGCCAGCAGCCGGACAGGGGGCGTCTATGGCTACACCTTC.

The rearrangement links TRBV4-2 to TRBJ2-7; no definite D call. This CDR3 is built from 14 residues. The germline V gene encodes CDR1 LGHNA and CDR2 YNFKEQ. V was shortened by 4 bases and J by 6 bases, with 16 bases between the two germline ends. CDR3 residues: CASSPCGVGSEQYV. For the CDR3, the DNA is TGTGCCAGCAGCCCCTGTGGAGTGGGATCCGAGCAGTACGTC.

The rearrangement uses TRBV10-2 and TRBJ2-7; TRBD2 matches 12 bases. The germline CDR1 and CDR2 sequences are WSHSY and SAAADI. With 11 bases clipped from V and 2 bases from J, the junction kept 19 bases outside the gene matches. This CDR3 contains 18 residues. CDR3 residues: CASSGGLAGGPSAYEQYF. CDR3 DNA sequence: TGCGCCTCTTCGGGAGGCCTAGCGGGGGGGCCTTCGGCCTACGAGCAGTACTTC.

The V gene is TRBV7-2, the J gene TRBJ2-1; tentative D call: TRBD2 (7 bases). V lost 5 bases, J lost 10 bases, and 9 bases lay in between. Germline CDR1 reads SGHTA; CDR2 reads FQGNSA. There are 11 residues in the CDR3. The CDR3 reads CASSTGGEQFF. The CDR3 region has the DNA TGTGCCAGCAGCACGGGGGGCGAGCAGTTCTTC.

The J gene is TRBJ2-1, the V gene TRBV4-2; D perhaps matches TRBD2 (7 bases). With 2 bases removed from V and 5 bases from J, the gap between germline ends came to 13 bases. This CDR3 region has 15 residues. Germline V CDR1 and CDR2: LGHNA, YNFKEQ. CDR3 bases: TGTGCCAGCAGCCAAATAGGGGGGGCCGACAATGAGCAGTTCTTC. Protein product: CASSQIGGADNEQFF.

CDR3: CASSYLSYEQYF. The DNA for the CDR3 is TGTGCCAGCAGCTACCTGTCCTACGAGCAGTACTTC. The chain links TRBV11-1 to TRBJ2-7; D gene uncertain. Trimming stripped 4 bases from V and 1 base from J, with 5 bases between. Germline V lookup: CDR1 SGHAT, CDR2 FQDESV (reference sequence). This CDR3 spans 12 amino acids.

This clonotype was found a few times. V is TRBV23-1 and J is TRBJ2-7; 7 bases map to TRBD2. TRBV23-1 is an open reading frame whose function is uncertain. CDR3 size: 11 residues. The ends lost 5 bases at V and 12 bases at J; junction bases unmatched: 7. The CDR3 DNA sequence: TGCGCCAGCAGTTCCGGGGGGAGGAGGTACGTC. Its protein product is CASSSGGRRYV.

This sequence joins TRBV7-3 and TRBJ2-3; 9 bases fit TRBD2. Germline V CDR1 and CDR2: SGHTA, FQGTGA. Trimming took 4 bases from V and 3 from J; bases not matched to a gene: 8. The CDR3 sequence is 16 residues long. CDR3 nucleotide sequence: TGTGCCAGCAGCTCAGCCGGCGGGGGGGCGACAGATACGCAGTATTTT. Its protein is CASSSAGGGATDTQYF.

This clonotype was seen a few times. V is TRBV27 and J is TRBJ2-7; D remains ambiguous. Trimming stripped 2 bases from V and 0 bases from J, with 11 bases between. Germline CDR1 is MNHEY and CDR2 is SMNVEV (reference sequence). The CDR3 has 15 amino acids. The CDR3: CASSLRAASSYEQYV. CDR3 in DNA: TGTGCCAGCAGTTTAAGGGCAGCCAGCTCCTACGAGCAGTACGTC.

This clonotype has only a few counts. This CDR3 is CASSAGSGELFF. CDR3 nucleotides: TGCGCCAGCAGCGCGGGGAGCGGGGAGCTGTTTTTT. The rearrangement joins TRBV5-1 to TRBJ2-2, with TRBD2 as a possible D gene (6 bases). V gave up 4 bases and J gave up 7 bases, with 8 bases separating them. This CDR3 is built from 12 residues. Germline V gene data show CDR1 as SGHRS and CDR2 as YFSETQ.

The table lists this clonotype with a few counts. The V and J genes are TRBV12-3 or TRBV12-4 and TRBJ1-2; D not certain. V lost 3 bases, J lost 5 bases, and 16 bases lay in between. The CDR3 has 15 residues. The CDR3 region is CASSFRGRVSYGYTF. The CDR3 bases are TGTGCCAGCAGTTTTCGTGGCAGAGTATCTTATGGCTACACCTTC.

The V call is TRBV7-9, the J call TRBJ2-4, with 7 bases identical to TRBD1. This CDR3 is 15 amino acids long. Germline values: CDR1 SEHNR, CDR2 FQNEAQ (reference sequence). V lost 4 bases, J lost 8 bases, and 11 bases stayed unmatched. The CDR3, as DNA: TGTGCCAGCAGCTCCAAAGGAACAGGGGCGCACATTCAGTACTTC. Its translation: CASSSKGTGAHIQYF.

The table lists this clonotype with a few counts. The CDR3 here is CASSQESEQYF. The CDR3 nucleotides read TGTGCCAGCAGCCAAGAGTCCGAGCAGTACTTC. The chain is built from TRBV3-1 and TRBJ2-7; D remains ambiguous. Germline values: CDR1 LGHDT, CDR2 YNNKEL (reference sequence). With 0 bases removed from V and 6 bases from J, the gap between germline ends came to 3 bases. This CDR3 comprises 11 residues.

V is TRBV25-1 and J is TRBJ1-1; TRBD1 is a possible D gene (6 bases). The CDR3 loop spans 14 amino acids. Trimming pared 2 bases from V and 7 bases from J, leaving 14 bases between. CDR1 and CDR2 from the germline V gene are MGHDK and SYGVNS. The CDR3 sequence is CASSERGGLLEAFF. The CDR3 DNA reads TGTGCCAGCAGTGAAAGGGGGGGGCTTCTTGAAGCTTTCTTT.

This chain connects TRBV29-1 to TRBJ2-1, with D possibly called TRBD1 or TRBD2 (5 bases each). The CDR3 has 16 residues. Germline V CDR1 and CDR2: SQVTM, ANQGSEA. The V gene lost 7 bases and the J gene lost 5 bases, with 24 bases spanning the gap. The CDR3 bases are TGCAGCGCCGAAGGATTAGCATATCTGGGGGACAATGAGCAGTTCTTC. This codes for CSAEGLAYLGDNEQFF.

This chain uses TRBV12-3 or TRBV12-4 with TRBJ2-2; D perhaps matches TRBD1 (6 bases). This CDR3 region has 15 residues. The V end was cut by 7 bases, the J end by 4 bases, with 16 bases between. CDR3 region: CASNPGTSSTGELFF. CDR3 sequence (DNA): TGTGCCAGCAATCCGGGGACATCGAGCACCGGGGAGCTGTTTTTT.

The chain links TRBV12-3 or TRBV12-4 to TRBJ2-1; TRBD2 is a possible D gene (7 bases). The CDR3 extends over 17 amino acids. V was clipped by 4 bases and J by 2 bases, with 18 bases between them. In nucleotides, the CDR3 is TGTGCCAGCAGTTCCCCCCTTGGGGGGGGGCCCTACAATGAGCAGTTCTTC. Its protein product is CASSSPLGGGPYNEQFF.

This clonotype was seen more than once but under ten times. The rearrangement joins TRBV7-3 to TRBJ2-1, with D perhaps matching TRBD1 or TRBD2 (5 bases each). This CDR3 is 15 amino acids long. Germline loops: CDR1 SGHTA, CDR2 FQGTGA. V was cut by 3 bases and J by 5 bases, with 14 bases left in between. The CDR3 region has the DNA TGTGCCAGCAGCTTGGGACCCACGATCGACAATGAGCAGTTCTTC. Its protein is CASSLGPTIDNEQFF.

This clonotype came up a few times. V is TRBV5-5 and J is TRBJ1-5; D ambiguous. The CDR3 extends over 14 amino acids. Germline lookup yields CDR1 SGHKS and CDR2 YYEKEE (reference sequence). The V end was cut by 0 bases, the J end by 3 bases, with 7 bases between. CDR3 nucleotides: TGTGCCAGCAGCTTGGTGGCGGTCAATCAGCCCCAGCATTTT. It is translated as CASSLVAVNQPQHF.

This clonotype came up a few times. V and J are TRBV11-1 and TRBJ2-1; a possible D gene is TRBD2 (6 bases). V was clipped by 0 bases and J by 3 bases, with 12 bases between them. Germline values: CDR1 SGHAT, CDR2 FQDESV (reference sequence). The CDR3 is made up of 16 amino acids. This CDR3 is CASSLARGLNYNEQFF. The CDR3 region has the DNA TGTGCCAGCAGCTTAGCCCGGGGGTTGAACTACAATGAGCAGTTCTTC.

This clonotype was observed a few times. V usage is TRBV12-3 or TRBV12-4 and J usage is TRBJ2-5; the D is unclear. The CDR3 runs to 14 residues. The V end lost 6 bases, the J end lost 5 bases, and 16 bases lay between the germline ends. The CDR3 region is CASSPTRLGETQYF. CDR3 in DNA: TGTGCCAGCAGCCCGACCCGACTGGGGGAGACCCAGTACTTC.